These 21 T cell receptor beta chains were all obtained from the same sample, sequenced in a study of blood T cell repertoires in COVID-19. Generated by immunoSEQ multiplex PCR, the TCRdb table keeps only in-frame clones and is missing some. The data show hundreds of thousands of clones, with less than 90% seen just once and 8.3% held by the top ten. The sequencing sample was made of PBMCs or T cells enriched from blood (not recorded which). These receptors were taken from a woman aged 60 to 75 who had recovered from COVID-19.

This chain links TRBV6-5 with TRBJ1-4; TRBD1 agrees at 7 bases. Germline values: CDR1 MNHEY, CDR2 SVGAGI. The CDR3 has 14 residues. V lost 6 bases and J lost 7; bases outside the gene matches: 8. CDR3 in DNA: TGTGCCAGCAGACCGGGACAGCAACGTGAAAAACTGTTTTTT. The encoded protein is CASRPGQQREKLFF.

The chain combines TRBV12-3 or TRBV12-4 with TRBJ1-2; possibly TRBD1 for D (6 bases). The CDR3 sequence is 13 residues long. The V and J ends lost 8 bases and 4 bases respectively, with 14 bases between them. The CDR3 reads CASGRDTVYGYTF. CDR3 nucleotides: TGTGCCAGCGGTCGGGACACCGTCTATGGCTACACCTTC.

V is TRBV7-9 and J is TRBJ2-7, with 7 bases aligning to TRBD1. Per germline, CDR1 SEHNR and CDR2 FQNEAQ (reference sequence). The CDR3 is made up of 11 amino acids. Trimming at V came to 9 bases and at J to 6 bases, leaving 5 bases not matched to a gene. Here the CDR3 DNA reads TGTGCCAGTCAGGGGGTGGGCGAGCAGTACTTC. Translating gives CASQGVGEQYF.

The chain recombines TRBV10-2 with TRBJ1-4; unclear D gene. V lost 6 bases, J lost 4 bases, and 12 bases lay in between. This CDR3 spans 14 amino acids. Germline CDR1 WSHSY, CDR2 SAAADI. CDR3 in amino acids: CASSATEGNEKLFF. CDR3 nucleotide sequence: TGCGCCAGCAGCGCGACTGAGGGTAATGAAAAACTGTTTTTT.

The chain is built from TRBV6-6 and TRBJ2-4, with 7 bases aligning to TRBD1. The V gene end was trimmed by 5 bases and the J gene end by 6 bases; junction bases not matched to a gene: 4. The germline gives CDR1 MNHNY, CDR2 SVGAGI (reference sequence). This CDR3 has 13 residues. For the CDR3, the DNA is TGTGCCAGCAGTATACCAGGGGGAAACATTCAGTACTTC. Translating it yields CASSIPGGNIQYF.

In DNA, the CDR3 is TGTGCCAGCAGTTGGCGACAGGGGAACACCGGGGAGCTGTTTTTT. It specifies CASSWRQGNTGELFF. The V and J genes are TRBV28 and TRBJ2-2, with 7 positions matching TRBD1. Germline loops: CDR1 MDHEN, CDR2 SYDVKM. This CDR3 is 15 amino acids long. Trimming cost V 4 bases and J 1 base; bases outside gene matches: 3.

This clone appeared a few times. The chain is built from TRBV11-2 and TRBJ2-2; 9 bases are a match to TRBD1. This CDR3 contains 17 residues. The junction had 7 bases not matched to a gene; V was cut back by 3 bases and J by 2 bases. Per the germline V gene, CDR1 is SGHAT and CDR2 is FQNNGV. Here the CDR3 DNA reads TGTGCCAGCAGCTTGGCTGGACAGGGGCGTAACACCGGGGAGCTGTTTTTT. Translated: CASSLAGQGRNTGELFF.

The chain joins TRBV29-1 to TRBJ1-2, with D maybe TRBD1 (6 bases). V was shortened by 6 bases and J by 0 bases, with 11 bases between the two germline ends. This CDR3 spans 13 amino acids. Per germline, CDR1 SQVTM and CDR2 ANQGSEA. The CDR3 protein is CSVGKGANYGYTF. For the CDR3, the DNA is TGCAGCGTCGGAAAGGGGGCTAACTATGGCTACACCTTC.

V is TRBV2 and J is TRBJ2-7; TRBD2 matches at 7 bases. Germline V CDR1 and CDR2: SNHLY, FYNNEI. The CDR3 is made up of 15 amino acids. With 3 bases clipped from V and 4 bases from J, the junction kept 9 bases outside the gene matches. The CDR3 here is CASSEGGSSSYEQYV. CDR3 sequence (DNA): TGTGCCAGCAGTGAGGGGGGGTCCTCCTCGTACGAGCAGTACGTC.

The J gene is TRBJ1-6, the V gene TRBV10-3, with D perhaps TRBD1 (6 bases). This CDR3 has 15 amino acids. The V end lost 10 bases, the J end lost 5 bases, and 18 bases lay between the germline ends. The germline CDR1 and CDR2 sequences are ENHRY and SYGVKD. The CDR3 DNA is TGTGCCACCACGGCCAGGACAGAGGATAATTCACCCCTCCACTTT. Its translation is CATTARTEDNSPLHF.

V gene TRBV4-2 combines with J gene TRBJ1-5; maybe TRBD1 (5 bases). Trimming removed 0 bases from V and 5 bases from J, with 8 bases in between. CDR1 is LGHNA and CDR2 is YNFKEQ in the germline V gene. This CDR3 region has 14 residues. CDR3 loop: CASSQEGGYQPQHF. In nucleotides, the CDR3 is TGTGCCAGCAGCCAAGAGGGGGGGTATCAGCCCCAGCATTTT.

As for this clone: Additional DNA sequences in this sample encode the identical CDR3. The chain links TRBV24-1 to TRBJ1-5, with 8 bases aligning to TRBD1. Germline V lookup: CDR1 KGHDR, CDR2 SFDVKD. This CDR3 spans 15 amino acids. After removal of 4 bases from V and 0 bases from J, the junction contained 1 base not matched to a gene. The CDR3: CATSETGGSNQPQHF. The CDR3 DNA sequence: TGTGCCACCAGTGAAACAGGGGGTAGCAATCAGCCCCAGCATTTT.

The V call is TRBV2, the J call TRBJ2-6, with D perhaps matching TRBD2 (5 bases). Germline V CDR1 and CDR2: SNHLY, FYNNEI. CDR3 size: 14 residues. V lost 7 bases and J 0 bases, leaving 7 bases between the germline ends. CDR3 sequence: CASNEGSGANVLTF. CDR3 DNA sequence: TGTGCCAGCAACGAGGGCTCTGGGGCCAACGTCCTGACTTTC.

J is TRBJ2-6 and V is TRBV5-1; 7 nucleotides match TRBD1. This CDR3 spans 20 amino acids. Germline V gene data show CDR1 as SGHRS and CDR2 as YFSETQ. The J segment lost 0 bases and the V segment lost 4 bases, leaving 16 bases of the junction unmatched. The CDR3: CASSRGQGDSFSSGANVLTF. In DNA, the CDR3 is TGCGCCAGCAGCCGGGGCCAGGGGGACAGCTTTTCCTCTGGGGCCAACGTCCTGACTTTC.

This clone was seen a handful of times. The chain is built from TRBV23-1 and TRBJ1-3; 8 bases match TRBD1. TRBV23-1 qualifies as an ORF whose function is uncertain. This CDR3 has 14 amino acids. The V gene end was trimmed by 0 bases and the J gene end by 7 bases; junction bases not matched to a gene: 2. CDR3 in DNA: TGCGCCAGCAGTCAATCGAACAGGGGGAACACCATATATTTT. Residues: CASSQSNRGNTIYF.

This chain links TRBV11-3 with TRBJ2-1; 7 bases align to TRBD2. Germline V gives CDR1 SGHNT, CDR2 YENEEA. V lost 4 bases to trimming and J lost 0 bases; unmatched junction nucleotides: 6. CDR3 size: 16 residues. This chain's CDR3 is CASSSLAVSSYNEQFF. In DNA form, the CDR3 reads TGTGCCAGCAGCTCTCTAGCGGTTAGCTCCTACAATGAGCAGTTCTTC.

The V gene is TRBV5-1, the J gene TRBJ1-2; D not resolved. V lost 0 bases, J lost 4 bases, and 10 bases lay in between. The CDR3 totals 14 residues. In germline, CDR1 is SGHRS, CDR2 YFSETQ. For the CDR3, the DNA is TGCGCCAGCAGCTTGGCCTTGCAGTCCTATGGCTACACCTTC. Amino acid sequence: CASSLALQSYGYTF.

This clone has ten or more counts. The chain combines TRBV14 with TRBJ1-3; D call uncertain. CDR3 length: 13 residues. V was clipped by 6 bases and J by 0 bases, with 6 bases between them. Germline CDR1 SGHDN, CDR2 FVKESK. The CDR3 sequence: CASRSLSGNTIYF. In DNA form, the CDR3 reads TGTGCCAGCAGGTCTCTCTCTGGAAACACCATATATTTT.

This clone was seen only once. The V call is TRBV12-5, the J call TRBJ2-4; D might be TRBD1 (5 bases). Germline V gene sequence: CDR1 LGHNT, CDR2 FRNRAP. The CDR3 totals 13 residues. Trimming removed 7 bases at V and 7 bases at J, with 14 bases between. The CDR3 is CASVPDSSNIQYF. The CDR3 nucleotides read TGTGCTAGTGTCCCCGACAGCAGTAACATTCAGTACTTC.

The chain links TRBV24-1 to TRBJ2-1; 10 nucleotides match TRBD1. Germline-derived CDR1 and CDR2 are KGHDR and SFDVKD. V gave up 2 bases and J gave up 10 bases; unmatched junction bases: 7. The CDR3 sequence is 15 residues long. In DNA form, the CDR3 reads TGTGCCACCAGTGATTGGGACAGGGGAGATGGGGAGCAGTTCTTC. Residues: CATSDWDRGDGEQFF.

This clone was found once. The chain recombines TRBV28 with TRBJ2-5, with D uncertain. Germline V lookup: CDR1 MDHEN, CDR2 SYDVKM. CDR3 length equals 15 residues. Trimming cost V 7 bases and J 2 bases, with 17 bases left between them. In nucleotides, the CDR3 is TGTGCCAGCATCACTCGAAGTGGTTTTCAAGAGACCCAGTACTTC. Protein sequence: CASITRSGFQETQYF.